Shown below are 2 T cell receptor beta chains from a single sample sequenced in a study of cytomegalovirus exposure and HLA in healthy donors. Primers for the PCR totalled 60 Vbeta and 13 Jbeta. Generated by immunoSEQ multiplex PCR, the TCRdb table keeps only in-frame clones and is missing some. This listing includes about 170,000 clones. Material: PBMCs. All receptors derive from a woman aged 60 to 75 in good health and CMV-seronegative.

CDR3 DNA sequence: TGTGCCAGTAGTGTCGCATGGACAGGAGGCACAGATACGCAGTATTTT. Protein sequence: CASSVAWTGGTDTQYF. The rearrangement uses TRBV19 and TRBJ2-3; 7 bases map to TRBD1. The CDR3 totals 16 residues. Germline CDR1 and CDR2: LNHDA and SQIVND (reference sequence). With V trimmed by 5 bases and J by 1 base, 9 bases remained unmatched.

The rearrangement joins TRBV5-8 to TRBJ1-5; no firm D call. The CDR3 is made up of 12 amino acids. V lost 3 bases and J 11 bases, leaving 12 bases between the germline ends. Germline loops: CDR1 SGHTS, CDR2 YDEGEE. CDR3 residues: CASSSTPQSQHF. DNA for the CDR3: TGTGCCAGCAGCTCCACCCCCCAGTCCCAGCATTTT.